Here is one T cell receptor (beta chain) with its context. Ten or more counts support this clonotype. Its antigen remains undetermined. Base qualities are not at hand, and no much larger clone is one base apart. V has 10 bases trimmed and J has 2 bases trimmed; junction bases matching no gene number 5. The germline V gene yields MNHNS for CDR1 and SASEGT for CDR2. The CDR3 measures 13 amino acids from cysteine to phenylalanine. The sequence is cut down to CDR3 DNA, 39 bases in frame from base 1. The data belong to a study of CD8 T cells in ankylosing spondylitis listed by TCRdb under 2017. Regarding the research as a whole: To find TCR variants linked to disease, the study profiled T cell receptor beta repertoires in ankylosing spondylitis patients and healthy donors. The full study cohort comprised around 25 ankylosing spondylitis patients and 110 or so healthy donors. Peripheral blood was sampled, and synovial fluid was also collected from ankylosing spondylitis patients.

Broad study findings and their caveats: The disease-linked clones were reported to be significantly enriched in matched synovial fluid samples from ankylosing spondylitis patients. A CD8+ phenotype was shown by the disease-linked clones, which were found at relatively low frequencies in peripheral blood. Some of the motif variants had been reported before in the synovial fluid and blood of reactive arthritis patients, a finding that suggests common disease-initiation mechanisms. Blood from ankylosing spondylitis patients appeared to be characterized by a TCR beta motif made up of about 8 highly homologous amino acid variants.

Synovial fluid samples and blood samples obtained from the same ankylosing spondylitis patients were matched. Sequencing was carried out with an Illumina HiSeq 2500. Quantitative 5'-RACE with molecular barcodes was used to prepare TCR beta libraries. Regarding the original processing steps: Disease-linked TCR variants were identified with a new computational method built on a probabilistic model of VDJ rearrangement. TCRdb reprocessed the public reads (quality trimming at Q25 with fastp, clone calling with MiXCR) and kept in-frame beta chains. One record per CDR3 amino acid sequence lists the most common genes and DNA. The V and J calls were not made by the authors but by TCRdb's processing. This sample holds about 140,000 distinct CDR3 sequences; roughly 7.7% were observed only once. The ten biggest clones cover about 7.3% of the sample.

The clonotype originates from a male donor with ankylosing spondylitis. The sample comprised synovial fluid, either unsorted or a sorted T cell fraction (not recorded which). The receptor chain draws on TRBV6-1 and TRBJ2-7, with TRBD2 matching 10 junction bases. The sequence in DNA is TGTGCCACCCAGCGGGAGGGTACCTACGAGCAGTACTTC. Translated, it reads CATQREGTYEQYF.